This TCR beta chain was sequenced in a study of cytomegalovirus exposure and HLA in healthy donors. Study-wide points: Most TCR beta V segments were productive about 90% or about 30% of the time in an earlier analysis.

Use of 60 Vbeta and 13 Jbeta primers characterized the PCR. The protocol was immunoSEQ multiplex PCR, while the TCRdb copy is restricted to in-frame clones and leaves out a portion. The repertoire holds 200,000 or so clones, with almost 80% as singletons. The table lists this clone with a count of one. The target antigen is unknown. The germline V and J ends were trimmed by 6 bases and 5 bases, with 23 bases remaining between them. Germline V gene data show CDR1 as SGHRS and CDR2 as YFSETQ. This CDR3 spans 16 amino acids. The receptor's source is a man between 18 and 29 years old in good health and CMV-seronegative. The sequenced sample was PBMCs. The genes are TRBV5-1 and TRBJ2-5; D ambiguous. CDR3 nucleotides: TGCGCCAGCACTCCCTCGGCAGGCCGGTGGCAGGAGACCCAGTACTTC. Protein product: CASTPSAGRWQETQYF. The whole variable domain, filled in from reference TRBV5-1 and TRBJ2-5, reads KAGVTQTPRYLIKTRGQQVTLSCSPISGHRSVSWYQQTPGQGLQFLFEYFSETQRNKGNFPGRFSGRQFSNSRSEMNVSTLELGDSALYLCASTPSAGRWQETQYFGPGTRLLVL.